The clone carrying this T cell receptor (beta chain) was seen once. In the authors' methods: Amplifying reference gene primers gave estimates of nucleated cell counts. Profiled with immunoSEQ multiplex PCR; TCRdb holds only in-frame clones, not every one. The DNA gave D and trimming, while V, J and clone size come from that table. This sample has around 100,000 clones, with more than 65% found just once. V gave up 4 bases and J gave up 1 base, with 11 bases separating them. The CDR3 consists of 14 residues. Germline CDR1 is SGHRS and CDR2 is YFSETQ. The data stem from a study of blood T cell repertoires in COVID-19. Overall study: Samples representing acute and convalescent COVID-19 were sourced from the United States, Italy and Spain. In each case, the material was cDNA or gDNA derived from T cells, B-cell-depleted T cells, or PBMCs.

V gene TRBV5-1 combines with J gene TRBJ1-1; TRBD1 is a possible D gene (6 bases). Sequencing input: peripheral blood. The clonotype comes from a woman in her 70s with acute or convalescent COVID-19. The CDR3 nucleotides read TGCGCCAGCAGCCTCGGACAGACGAACACTGAAGCTTTCTTT. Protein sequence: CASSLGQTNTEAFF.